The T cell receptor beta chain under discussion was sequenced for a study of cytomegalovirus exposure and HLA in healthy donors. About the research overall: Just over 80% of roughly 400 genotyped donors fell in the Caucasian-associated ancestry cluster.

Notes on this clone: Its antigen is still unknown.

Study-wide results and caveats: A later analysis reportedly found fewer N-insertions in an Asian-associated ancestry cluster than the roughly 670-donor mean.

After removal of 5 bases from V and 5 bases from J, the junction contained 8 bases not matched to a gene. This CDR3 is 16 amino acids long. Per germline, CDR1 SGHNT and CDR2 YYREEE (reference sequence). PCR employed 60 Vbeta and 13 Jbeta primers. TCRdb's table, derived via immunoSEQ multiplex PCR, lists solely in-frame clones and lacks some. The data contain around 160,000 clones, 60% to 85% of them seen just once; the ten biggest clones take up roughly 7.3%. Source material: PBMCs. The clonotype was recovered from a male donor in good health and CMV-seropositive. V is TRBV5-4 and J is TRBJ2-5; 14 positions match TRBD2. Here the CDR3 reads CASRGTSGGGRETQYF. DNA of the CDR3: TGTGCCAGCAGGGGGACTAGCGGGGGAGGTAGGGAGACCCAGTACTTC.